This TCR beta chain was identified during a study of Graves' ophthalmopathy and Graves' hyperthyroidism. RNA transcripts provided the template for amplifying TCR beta CDR3 regions. Second-round multiplex PCR came after a first-round RT-PCR that employed HTBI primers. TCRdb redid the calling of the multiplex PCR reads with MiXCR, one entry per CDR3 protein. The table lists about 740,000 distinct CDR3 sequences, 35% to 50% of them singletons. In regard to this clonotype: Its target is unknown.

Reliance was placed on clinical symptoms, serum thyroxine, TRAb, thyroid ultrasound and orbital computed tomography for diagnosis. Overall study results and limits: In blood, most expanded thyroid clonotypes above 0.001 frequency were also detected.

The sequencing sample was made of peripheral blood. The receptor was derived from an adult man with Graves' ophthalmopathy.

The CDR3 DNA follows: TGTGCTACACGAACACAGGGTCTCGATTCACCCCTCCACTTT. Translated: CATRTQGLDSPLHF. This rearrangement joins TRBV24-1 to TRBJ1-6, with D possibly TRBD1 on 6 matching bases. Per the germline V gene, CDR1 is KGHDR and CDR2 is SFDVKD. The CDR3 contains 14 residues.